These T cell receptor beta chains were read from a single sample in a study of blood T cell repertoires in COVID-19. Sequenced by immunoSEQ multiplex PCR; TCRdb stores in-frame clones only, minus some. The sample yields about 56,000 clones, approximately 82% seen once. The sample taken for sequencing was peripheral blood. These receptors originate from a woman of 80 years or more with acute or convalescent COVID-19. The CDR3 runs from the conserved cysteine through the conserved F or W. Each record gives: CDR3 DNA, CDR3 protein, D gene, clone size, V gene, J gene. D genes are given only for firm matches. Only part of the rows carry a size: once, few, many, or a class if the clone is expanded.

CDR3nt: TGTGCCAGCGGAGCCGGGACAGGGAAGACCCAGTACTTC; CDR3aa: CASGAGTGKTQYF; d_gene: TRBD1; abundance: .; v_gene: TRBV6-5; j_gene: TRBJ2-5
CDR3nt: TGTGCCAGTAGTTCCCCGACAGGGTCGGGCACTGAAGCTTTCTTT; CDR3aa: CASSSPTGSGTEAFF; d_gene: TRBD1; abundance: few; v_gene: TRBV19; j_gene: TRBJ1-1
CDR3nt: TGTGCCAGCAGCTTGGTGGACAGGAACACTGAAGCTTTCTTT; CDR3aa: CASSLVDRNTEAFF; d_gene: .; abundance: .; v_gene: TRBV5-4; j_gene: TRBJ1-1
CDR3nt: TGTGCCTGGAGTGTCTCGACAGGGGGTGGTTCACCCCTCCACTTT; CDR3aa: CAWSVSTGGGSPLHF; d_gene: TRBD1; abundance: .; v_gene: TRBV30; j_gene: TRBJ1-6
CDR3nt: TGTGCCAGCAGCTCATTACGGACCGGGATGGAAGCTTTCTTT; CDR3aa: CASSSLRTGMEAFF; d_gene: .; abundance: .; v_gene: TRBV6-5; j_gene: TRBJ1-1
CDR3nt: TGTGCCAGCAGCCAGCGGACTAGCGGGGAACTGAACACCGGGGAGCTGTTTTTT; CDR3aa: CASSQRTSGELNTGELFF; d_gene: TRBD2; abundance: .; v_gene: TRBV3-1/TRBV3-2; j_gene: TRBJ2-2
CDR3nt: TGTGCCAGCAGCTTGAGGACAAGCGAAGCTTTCTTT; CDR3aa: CASSLRTSEAFF; d_gene: .; abundance: once; v_gene: TRBV11-2; j_gene: TRBJ1-1
CDR3nt: TGTGCCAGCAGTCTGCCCGGTGTTGTAAAAGAAAAACTGTTTTTT; CDR3aa: CASSLPGVVKEKLFF; d_gene: .; abundance: .; v_gene: TRBV28; j_gene: TRBJ1-4
CDR3nt: TGTGCCAGTAGTATGACAGGGGGCTACTATGGCTACACCTTC; CDR3aa: CASSMTGGYYGYTF; d_gene: TRBD1; abundance: .; v_gene: TRBV19; j_gene: TRBJ1-2
CDR3nt: TGTGCCAGCAGCGTGGGACTAGCGGGATACCGGGAGACCCAGTACTTC; CDR3aa: CASSVGLAGYRETQYF; d_gene: TRBD2; abundance: .; v_gene: TRBV9; j_gene: TRBJ2-5
CDR3nt: TGCGCCAGCAGCTTGGGCGCAGGGTCAGATACGCAGTATTTT; CDR3aa: CASSLGAGSDTQYF; d_gene: .; abundance: .; v_gene: TRBV5-1; j_gene: TRBJ2-3
CDR3nt: TGTGCCAGCAGTGAACTAGCGGGGGGAACACGCACAGATACGCAGTATTTT; CDR3aa: CASSELAGGTRTDTQYF; d_gene: TRBD2; abundance: .; v_gene: TRBV6-1; j_gene: TRBJ2-3
CDR3nt: TGTGCCAGTAGTATAGCGAATAGACAGGGTAATTCACCCCTCCACTTT; CDR3aa: CASSIANRQGNSPLHF; d_gene: TRBD1; abundance: .; v_gene: TRBV19; j_gene: TRBJ1-6